These T cell receptor beta chains were read from a single sample in a study of STAT5B mutations in CD4+ large granular lymphocyte leukemia. Repertoires were generated with immunoSEQ multiplex PCR, while TCRdb's copy carries only in-frame clones and drops some. Here the sample spans tens of thousands of clones, roughly 65% being singletons. Sequencing used CD4+ T cells from blood buffy coats. These receptors all stem from a human donor in good health. The CDR3 runs from the conserved cysteine through the conserved F or W. Each record gives: D gene, J gene, clone size, V gene, CDR3 DNA, CDR3 protein. A D gene is named only where the DNA matches it firmly. Size is stated for part of the rows, as once, few or many counts, or as a class when the clone is expanded.

TRBD1 | TRBJ2-7 | . | TRBV28 | TGTGCCAGCAGTACCGGACAGGGTCCGACGGGGGAGCAGTACTTC | CASSTGQGPTGEQYF
TRBD1 | TRBJ2-3 | . | TRBV5-1 | TGCGCCAGCAGCTGGGGAGGGACAGGGGCTCGTGTTACGCAGTATTTT | CASSWGGTGARVTQYF
TRBD1 | TRBJ1-1 | . | TRBV19 | TGTGCCACCAAGGACAGGGGATACACTGAAGCTTTCTTT | CATKDRGYTEAFF
TRBD2 | TRBJ2-2 | . | TRBV10-1 | TGCGCCAGCAGTGGACCGGGACTAGCGGGGGGCCGAGGCACCGGGGAGCTGTTTTTT | CASSGPGLAGGRGTGELFF
. | TRBJ1-3 | once | TRBV18 | TGTGCCAGCTCACCAGTTCACTCCTCTGGAAACACCATATATTTT | CASSPVHSSGNTIYF
. | TRBJ1-5 | few | TRBV5-1 | TGCGCCAGCAGCTTGGCGGGGGATCAGCCCCAGCATTTT | CASSLAGDQPQHF
. | TRBJ2-1 | . | TRBV10-3 | TGTGCCATCAGTGGTGGTACAGGTAGTGGAAATGAGCAGTTCTTC | CAISGGTGSGNEQFF
TRBD2 | TRBJ2-1 | . | TRBV5-1 | TGCGCCAGCAGCTTGGATGGAGCGGGGGGGAACAATGAGCAGTTCTTC | CASSLDGAGGNNEQFF
. | TRBJ1-2 | . | TRBV7-2 | TGTGCCAGCAGCCCCCAAGAATCGACTACCCTCTATGGCTACACCTTC | CASSPQESTTLYGYTF
TRBD1 | TRBJ1-1 | . | TRBV18 | TGTGCCAGCTCACCACCGGGACAGGGTATGAACACTGAAGCTTTCTTT | CASSPPGQGMNTEAFF
. | TRBJ1-6 | . | TRBV11-2 | TGTGCCAGCAGTCAGGACTATAATTCACCCCTCCACTTT | CASSQDYNSPLHF
TRBD1 | TRBJ1-6 | few | TRBV5-4 | TGTGCCAGCAGCTTGGGAGGGACAGCAAATTCACCCCTCCACTTT | CASSLGGTANSPLHF
TRBD2 | TRBJ2-2 | . | TRBV5-1 | TGCGCCAGCAGACCTCTAGCGGGGGGGTCGGGGAGTACCGGGGAGCTGTTTTTT | CASRPLAGGSGSTGELFF
. | TRBJ1-2 | . | TRBV9 | TGTGCCAGCAGCCTTACAGGGAGGGCTAACTATGGCTACACCTTC | CASSLTGRANYGYTF
. | TRBJ1-1 | few | TRBV6-5 | TGTGCCAGCAGAACCGTGGGCACTGAAGCTTTCTTT | CASRTVGTEAFF
. | TRBJ1-5 | once | TRBV7-8 | TGTGCCAGCAGCTTCACAGGGAGCAATCAGCCCCAGCATTTT | CASSFTGSNQPQHF
. | TRBJ2-7 | . | TRBV19 | TGTGCCAGTAGTATAGGGCAGGGTTACGAGCAGTACTTC | CASSIGQGYEQYF
TRBD2 | TRBJ2-1 | . | TRBV7-3 | TGTGCCAGCAGCTTACGCGGGGGGGAACACAATGAGCAGTTCTTC | CASSLRGGEHNEQFF
. | TRBJ2-3 | . | TRBV7-9 | TGTGCCAGCAGCTTAGCGGCCTCTACAGATACGCAGTATTTT | CASSLAASTDTQYF
TRBD1 | TRBJ2-7 | . | TRBV7-3 | TGTGCCAGCAGCACCAGCCGGGACAGCTACGAGCAGTACTTC | CASSTSRDSYEQYF
TRBD1 | TRBJ1-2 | few | TRBV5-1 | TGCGCCAGCAGCTTGAGACAGGGAAACTATGGCTACACCTTC | CASSLRQGNYGYTF
. | TRBJ1-2 | few | TRBV20-1 | TGCAGTCCGGGCGGGGGCTATGGCTACACCTTC | CSPGGGYGYTF
. | TRBJ2-3 | . | TRBV6-6 | TGTGCCAGCGTACAATCCGGGGGCCTCACAGATACGCAGTATTTT | CASVQSGGLTDTQYF
. | TRBJ1-4 | . | TRBV27 | TGTGCCAGCAGCTCCCTGCGGCAGAATGAAAAACTGTTTTTT | CASSSLRQNEKLFF
. | TRBJ1-1 | once | TRBV5-4 | TGTGCCAGCAGCGAACCCTCGCGGGCGAACACTGAAGCTTTCTTT | CASSEPSRANTEAFF
. | TRBJ2-7 | . | TRBV29-1 | TGCAGCGCTGGGCCCTCCTACGAGCAGTACTTC | CSAGPSYEQYF
TRBD2 | TRBJ2-5 | . | TRBV5-1 | TGCGCCAGCAGCTTCTCGGGGGGGGACGTAGAGACCCAGTACTTC | CASSFSGGDVETQYF
. | TRBJ2-5 | once | TRBV27 | TGTGCCAGCAGTTTCGCTATCCAAGAGACCCAGTACTTC | CASSFAIQETQYF
. | TRBJ1-2 | . | TRBV2 | TGTGCCAGCAGTAAGGACGGATATGGCTACACCTTC | CASSKDGYGYTF
TRBD1 | TRBJ1-2 | once | TRBV6-1 | TGTGCCAGCAGTTTCCGGGACAGGGATAACTATGGCTACACCTTC | CASSFRDRDNYGYTF
. | TRBJ2-2 | . | TRBV7-8 | TGTGCCAGCAGCTTAGGGAATCAGTTATCCGGGGAGCTGTTTTTT | CASSLGNQLSGELFF
. | TRBJ1-1 | few | TRBV6-4 | TGTGCCAGCAGTGCGGGCCCCCAGAACACTGAAGCTTTCTTT | CASSAGPQNTEAFF
TRBD2 | TRBJ2-7 | . | TRBV11-3 | TGTGCCAGCAGCTCCCTAGCGGGGGGGACCTACGAGCAGTACTTC | CASSSLAGGTYEQYF
. | TRBJ1-2 | few | TRBV5-6 | TGTGCCAGCAGCCCACAGGGCCTGGATGGCTACACCTTC | CASSPQGLDGYTF
. | TRBJ1-2 | . | TRBV10-3 | TGTGCCATCAGTGAGTCTTTACAGGACGGCTACACCTTC | CAISESLQDGYTF
. | TRBJ2-1 | . | TRBV6-6 | TGTGCCAGCACCTCTTACGCATCCTACAATGAGCAGTTCTTC | CASTSYASYNEQFF
TRBD2 | TRBJ2-5 | . | TRBV5-1 | TGCGCCAGCAGCTTGGGGTCGGGGGGGCAAGAGACCCAGTACTTC | CASSLGSGGQETQYF
. | TRBJ1-3 | once | TRBV5-1 | TGCGCCAGCAGCTTTACAGGGACTGGAAACACCATATATTTT | CASSFTGTGNTIYF
TRBD1 | TRBJ1-1 | . | TRBV7-9 | TGTGCCAGCAGCTTATCCCGACAGGGGGAAACTGAAGCTTTCTTT | CASSLSRQGETEAFF
TRBD2 | TRBJ2-7 | . | TRBV5-5 | TGTGCCAGCAGCTTCGGGACTAGTCTCGAGCAGTACTTC | CASSFGTSLEQYF
TRBD2 | TRBJ2-2 | once | TRBV7-7 | TGTGCTAGCAGCTCTAGCGGGGGGCCGCTGAACACCGGGGAGCTGTTTTTT | CASSSSGGPLNTGELFF
TRBD1 | TRBJ1-1 | once | TRBV28 | TGTGCCAGCAGTTTATTGGGACAGACACTGAACACTGAAGCTTTCTTT | CASSLLGQTLNTEAFF
TRBD1 | TRBJ1-2 | few | TRBV7-6 | TGTGCCAGCAGCCCAGGGACAGGGCCCGGCTATGGCTACACCTTC | CASSPGTGPGYGYTF
. | TRBJ2-2 | . | TRBV19 | TGTGCCAGTAGTCAGGGTAGCTTTGGGAACACCGGGGAGCTGTTTTTT | CASSQGSFGNTGELFF
. | TRBJ1-1 | few | TRBV21-1 | TGTGCCAGCAGCAAAGGTATCAGGGGGCGGACTGAAGCTTTCTTT | CASSKGIRGRTEAFF
TRBD1 | TRBJ1-1 | few | TRBV7-8 | TGTGCCAGCAGCCGACAGGGCACTGAAGCTTTCTTT | CASSRQGTEAFF
. | TRBJ2-2 | . | TRBV2 | TGTGCCAGCAGTCCCCGTGGCGGGGAGCTGTTTTTT | CASSPRGGELFF
. | TRBJ1-2 | . | TRBV11-1 | TGTGCCAGCAGCCACGGGGACTTAGATGGCTATGGCTACACCTTC | CASSHGDLDGYGYTF